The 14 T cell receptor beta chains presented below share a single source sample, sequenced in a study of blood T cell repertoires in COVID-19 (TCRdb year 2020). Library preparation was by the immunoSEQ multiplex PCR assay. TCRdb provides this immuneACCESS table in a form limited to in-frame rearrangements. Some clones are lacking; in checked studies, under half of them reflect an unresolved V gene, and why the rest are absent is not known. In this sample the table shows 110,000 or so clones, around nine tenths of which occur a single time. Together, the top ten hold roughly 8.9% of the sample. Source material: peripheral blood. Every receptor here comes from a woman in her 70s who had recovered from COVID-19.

CDR3 sequence reads: CASSFLGYNEQFF. The DNA for the CDR3 is TGTGCCAGCAGCTTTCTCGGCTACAATGAGCAGTTCTTC. The rearrangement links TRBV7-2 to TRBJ2-1; D not resolved. The CDR3 length is 13 residues. Germline V gene sequence: CDR1 SGHTA, CDR2 FQGNSA. Trimming left V 3 bases short and J 3 bases short, with 6 bases between.

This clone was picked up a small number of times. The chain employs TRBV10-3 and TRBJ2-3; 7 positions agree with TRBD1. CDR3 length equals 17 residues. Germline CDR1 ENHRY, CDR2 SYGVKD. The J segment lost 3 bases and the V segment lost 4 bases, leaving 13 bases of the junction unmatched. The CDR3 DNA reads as TGTGCCATCAGTGTTGGGCAGGGGGTTATTTTTACAGATACGCAGTATTTT. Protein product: CAISVGQGVIFTDTQYF.

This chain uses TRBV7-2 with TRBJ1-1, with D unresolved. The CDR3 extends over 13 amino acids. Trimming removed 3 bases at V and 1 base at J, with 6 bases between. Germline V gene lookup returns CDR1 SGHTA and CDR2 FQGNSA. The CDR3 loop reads CASSFHRNTEAFF. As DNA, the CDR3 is TGTGCCAGCAGCTTCCACAGGAACACTGAAGCTTTCTTT.

The CDR3 coding sequence is TGTGCCAGCAGTTACACGACCCTGGACAGGGACAATGAGCAGTTCTTC. Its protein product is CASSYTTLDRDNEQFF. This chain links TRBV6-5 with TRBJ2-1, with 8 positions matching TRBD1. This CDR3 region has 16 residues. Germline V gene data show CDR1 as MNHEY and CDR2 as SVGAGI. V was pared by 2 bases and J by 5 bases, with 8 bases of the junction left unmatched.

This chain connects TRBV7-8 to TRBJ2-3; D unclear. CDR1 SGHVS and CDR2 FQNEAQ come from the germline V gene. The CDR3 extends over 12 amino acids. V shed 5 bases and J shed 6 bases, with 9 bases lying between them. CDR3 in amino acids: CASSPPGDTQYF. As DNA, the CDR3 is TGTGCCAGCAGCCCCCCCGGGGATACGCAGTATTTT. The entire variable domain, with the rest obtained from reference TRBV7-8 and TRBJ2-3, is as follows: GAGVSQSPRYKVAKRGQDVALRCDPISGHVSLFWYQQALGQGPEFLTYFQNEAQLDKSGLPSDRFFAERPEGSVSTLKIQRTQQEDSAVYLCASSPPGDTQYFGPGTRLTVL.

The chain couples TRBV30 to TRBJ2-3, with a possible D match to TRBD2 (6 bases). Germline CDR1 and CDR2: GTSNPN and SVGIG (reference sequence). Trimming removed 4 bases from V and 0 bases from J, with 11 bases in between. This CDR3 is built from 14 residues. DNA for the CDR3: TGTGCCTGGACCGCCGGGGGAAGCACAGATACGCAGTATTTT. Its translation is CAWTAGGSTDTQYF.

CDR3 loop: CASSGTSGTDTQYF. The CDR3, as DNA: TGCGCCAGCAGTGGGACTAGCGGCACAGATACGCAGTATTTT. This chain uses TRBV5-1 with TRBJ2-3, with 10 bases fitting TRBD2. The length of the CDR3 is 14 residues. V lost 5 bases, J lost 1 base, and 1 base stayed unmatched. The germline CDR1 and CDR2 sequences are SGHRS and YFSETQ.

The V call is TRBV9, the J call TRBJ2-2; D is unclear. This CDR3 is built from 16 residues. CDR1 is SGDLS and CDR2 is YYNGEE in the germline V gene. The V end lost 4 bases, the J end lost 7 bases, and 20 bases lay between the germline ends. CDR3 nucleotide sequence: TGTGCCAGCAGCCCCCAAGGAGATCCGAGCCTCGGGGAGCTGTTTTTT. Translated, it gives CASSPQGDPSLGELFF. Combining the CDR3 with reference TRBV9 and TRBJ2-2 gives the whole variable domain DSGVTQTPKHLITATGQRVTLRCSPRSGDLSVYWYQQSLDQGLQFLIQYYNGEERAKGNILERFSAQQFPDLHSELNLSSLELGDSALYFCASSPQGDPSLGELFFGEGSRLTVL.

CDR3 sequence: CASSIREAEAFF. The DNA for the CDR3 is TGTGCCAGCAGTATCAGGGAGGCTGAAGCTTTCTTT. The rearrangement joins TRBV6-2 or TRBV6-3 to TRBJ1-1, with a possible D match to TRBD1 (5 bases). This CDR3 has 12 residues. Germline V gene sequence: CDR1 MNHEY, CDR2 SVGEGT. V gave up 5 bases and J gave up 6 bases, with 10 bases separating them.

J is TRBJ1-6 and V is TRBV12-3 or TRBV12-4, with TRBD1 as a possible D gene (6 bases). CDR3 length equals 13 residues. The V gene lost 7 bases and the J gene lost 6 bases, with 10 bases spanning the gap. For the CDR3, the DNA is TGTGCCAGCACCCGGGACATTAATTCACCCCTCCACTTT. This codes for CASTRDINSPLHF.

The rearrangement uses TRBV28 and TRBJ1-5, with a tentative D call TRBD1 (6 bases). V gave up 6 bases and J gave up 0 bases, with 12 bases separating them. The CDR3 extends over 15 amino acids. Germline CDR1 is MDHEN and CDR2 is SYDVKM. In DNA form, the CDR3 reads TGTGCCAGCAGCTCGACAGGTCTTAGCAATCAGCCCCAGCATTTT. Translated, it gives CASSSTGLSNQPQHF.

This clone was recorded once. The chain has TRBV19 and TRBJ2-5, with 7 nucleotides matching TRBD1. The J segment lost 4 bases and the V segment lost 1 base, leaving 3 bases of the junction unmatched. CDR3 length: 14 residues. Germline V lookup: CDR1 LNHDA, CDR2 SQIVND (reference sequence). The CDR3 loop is CASSIGTGVETQYF. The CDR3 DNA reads TGTGCCAGTAGTATAGGTACAGGGGTAGAGACCCAGTACTTC.

CDR3 sequence (DNA): TGTGCCAGCAGCTCACCGCTAGCCGACAATGAGCAGTTCTTC. It translates to CASSSPLADNEQFF. The rearrangement links TRBV5-6 to TRBJ2-1; D might be TRBD2 (5 bases). This CDR3 contains 14 residues. Germline V lookup: CDR1 SGHDT, CDR2 YYEEEE. V lost 3 bases to trimming and J lost 5 bases, with 12 bases between them.

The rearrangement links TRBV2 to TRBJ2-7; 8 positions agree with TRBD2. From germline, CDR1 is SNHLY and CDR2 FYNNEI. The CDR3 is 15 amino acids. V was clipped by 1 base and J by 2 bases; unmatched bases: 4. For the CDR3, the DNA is TGTGCCAGCAGTGAAGGTCGGGGGGGACCCTACGAGCAGTACTTC. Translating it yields CASSEGRGGPYEQYF. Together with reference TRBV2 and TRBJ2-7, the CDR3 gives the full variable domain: EPEVTQTPSHQVTQMGQEVILRCVPISNHLYFYWYRQILGQKVEFLVSFYNNEISEKSEIFDDQFSVERPDGSNFTLKIRSTKLEDSAMYFCASSEGRGGPYEQYFGPGTRLTVT.